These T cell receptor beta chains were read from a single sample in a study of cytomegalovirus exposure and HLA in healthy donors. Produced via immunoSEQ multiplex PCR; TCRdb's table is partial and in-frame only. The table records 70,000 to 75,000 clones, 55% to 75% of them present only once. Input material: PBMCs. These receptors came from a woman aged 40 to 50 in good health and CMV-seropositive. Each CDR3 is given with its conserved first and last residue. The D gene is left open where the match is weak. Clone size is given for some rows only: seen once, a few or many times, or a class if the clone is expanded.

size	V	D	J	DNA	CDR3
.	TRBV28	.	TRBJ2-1	TGTGCCAGCAGTTTATATGGCGTCGGACAGTTTTCCTACAATGAGCAGTTCTTC	CASSLYGVGQFSYNEQFF
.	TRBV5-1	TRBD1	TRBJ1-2	TGCGCCAGCAGCCTGACAGGGTCTAACTATGGCTACACCTTC	CASSLTGSNYGYTF
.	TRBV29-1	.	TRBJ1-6	TGCAGCGTTAGGACAGCCGGGCCTTCACCCCTCCACTTT	CSVRTAGPSPLHF
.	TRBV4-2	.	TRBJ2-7	TGTGCCAGCAGCCAAGATCGAGTTCCCTACGAGCAGTACTTC	CASSQDRVPYEQYF
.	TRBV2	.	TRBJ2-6	TGTGCCAGCAGTGAAAGGCTAGCCCTCGGCGTCCTGACTTTC	CASSERLALGVLTF
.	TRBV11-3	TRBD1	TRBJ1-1	TGTGCCAGCAGCTTATACGGACAGGGGAACACTGAAGCTTTCTTT	CASSLYGQGNTEAFF
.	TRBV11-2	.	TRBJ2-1	TGTGCCAGCAGCTTAGTAAGAGAGGGTTTAGGTTACAATGAGCAGTTCTTC	CASSLVREGLGYNEQFF
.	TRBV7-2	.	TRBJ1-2	TGTGCCAGCAGCTTCGGGTTTCGTAGCCATTATGGCTACACCTTC	CASSFGFRSHYGYTF
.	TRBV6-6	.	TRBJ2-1	TGTGCCAGCAGTAGACAGATCTCCTACAATGAGCAGTTCTTC	CASSRQISYNEQFF
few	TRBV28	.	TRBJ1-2	TGTGCCAGCAACCAGAGACAAGGGCCGGGAGGCTACACCTTC	CASNQRQGPGGYTF
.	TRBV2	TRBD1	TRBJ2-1	TGTGCCAGCAGGGCCGGGACAGGCGGCCGAAGGCAGTTCTTC	CASRAGTGGRRQFF
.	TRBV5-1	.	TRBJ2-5	TGCGCCAGCAGCTGGACAGAGCAAGAGACCCAGTACTTC	CASSWTEQETQYF